A few counts support the clone carrying this T cell receptor (beta chain). The antigen is undetermined. The method was immunoSEQ multiplex PCR; TCRdb's version includes in-frame clones alone and lacks a portion of them. The profile covers about 15,000 clones, with roughly 78% appearing a single time and less than 20% taken by the ten largest. This sample was taken from a study of CD4 T cells in relation to SARS-CoV-2 and coronaviruses. Study-level background: The restricting HLA molecule for shared crossreactive spike epitopes was mapped.

Before the COVID-19 pandemic, during about 2010-2018, CD4+ T cells were taken from unexposed donors. Isolation of CD4+ T cells took place after less than 13 days in culture. In germline, CDR1 is ENHRY, CDR2 SYGVKD. The CDR3 length is 13 residues. V lost 5 bases and J lost 2, with 9 bases in between. The TCR originated in a human donor in good health. Sequencing was carried out using CD4+ T cells from PBMCs, cultured in vitro. V is TRBV10-3 and J is TRBJ1-1; D remains ambiguous. CDR3 in amino acids: CAISLSPNTEAFF. In DNA form, the CDR3 reads TGTGCCATCAGTCTGAGCCCAAACACTGAAGCTTTCTTT.